One and the same sample provided the 9 T cell receptor beta chains below, sequenced in a study of read filtering for tumor transcriptome and immune sequencing. Molecular barcoded adaptors covering alpha/delta and beta/gamma chains were used on roughly 370 ng RNA. TCRdb fed the reads into MiXCR, producing one record per CDR3 protein. Of 35,000 to 40,000 distinct CDR3 sequences in the sample, roughly 15% were seen once. Sequenced input: a population of CD138-negative cells sorted from bone marrow. All receptors derive from a donor aged 40 or over with multiple myeloma.

This clonotype was detected many times. V usage is TRBV29-1 and J usage is TRBJ2-1, with TRBD2 matching over 11 bases. V trimming: 3 bases; J trimming: 5 bases; junction bases outside the gene matches: 6. Germline CDR1 and CDR2: SQVTM and ANQGSEA. This CDR3 contains 15 residues. The DNA for the CDR3 is TGCAGCGTTGATCTTAGCGGGAGGGTACACAATGAGCAGTTCTTC. Its protein is CSVDLSGRVHNEQFF.

This clonotype was seen repeatedly, ten times or more. The rearrangement links TRBV5-1 to TRBJ2-3; D call uncertain. The CDR3 runs to 13 residues. The germline V gene has CDR1 SGHRS and CDR2 YFSETQ. The V end was cut by 1 base, the J end by 4 bases, with 7 bases between. The DNA of the CDR3 is TGCGCCAGCAGCTTGCCTGGGGCAGATACGCAGTATTTT. This codes for CASSLPGADTQYF.

This clonotype was observed many times. V is TRBV29-1 and J is TRBJ1-4, with D unresolved. The ends were cut back, 6 bases at V and 4 bases at J, with 12 bases in the middle. The CDR3 is made up of 13 amino acids. CDR1 is SQVTM and CDR2 is ANQGSEA in the germline V gene. CDR3 bases: TGCAGCGTCCGCCGGGCGTTTAATGAAAAACTGTTTTTT. This gives the protein CSVRRAFNEKLFF.

The sample holds many counts of this clonotype. CDR3 sequence: CSARDIIRTGGNSPLHF. The CDR3 DNA follows: TGCAGTGCTAGAGATATAATACGGACAGGGGGCAATTCACCCCTCCACTTT. The rearrangement links TRBV20-1 to TRBJ1-6; 11 bases are a match to TRBD1. After removal of 0 bases from V and 7 bases from J, the junction contained 8 bases not matched to a gene. Germline V gives CDR1 DFQATT, CDR2 SNEGSKA (reference sequence). The CDR3 spans 17 residues.

Notes on this clonotype: A much larger clone sits a single nucleotide away, making a read error possible. This CDR3 is missing its conserved last phenylalanine or tryptophan, likely due to a read error. This rearrangement joins TRBV20-1 to TRBJ2-5; the D gene is possibly TRBD2 (6 bases). Trimming removed 5 bases from V and 6 bases from J, with 13 bases in between. Germline assignment: CDR1 DFQATT and CDR2 SNEGSKA (reference sequence). There are 12 residues in the CDR3. The CDR3 coding sequence is TGCAGTGCTGGAGGGTTGGGGAAGACCCAGTACCTC. It encodes CSAGGLGKTQYL.

This clonotype turned up a few times. Here the CDR3 reads CASLETEAFF. The CDR3 coding sequence is TGTGCCAGCCTAGAAACTGAAGCTTTCTTT. The gene calls are TRBV28 and TRBJ1-1; no clear D gene. This CDR3 is built from 10 residues. V dropped 8 bases and J dropped 5 bases, with 6 bases sitting between them. Looked up from germline, CDR1 is MDHEN and CDR2 is SYDVKM.

In its sample, this clonotype ranks as medium-sized. The chain links TRBV7-9 to TRBJ2-1; 8 bases fit TRBD2. After removal of 3 bases from V and 4 bases from J, the junction contained 2 bases not matched to a gene. The CDR3 is 14 residues long. Germline CDR1 and CDR2: SEHNR and FQNEAQ (reference sequence). CDR3 in DNA: TGTGCCAGCAGCTTCTTAGCGGGATACAATGAGCAGTTCTTC. This encodes CASSFLAGYNEQFF.

This clonotype was seen at least ten times. The CDR3 region is CASSTSGRAWDTQYF. DNA for the CDR3: TGTGCCAGCAGTACTAGCGGGAGGGCCTGGGATACGCAGTATTTT. The chain recombines TRBV12-3 or TRBV12-4 with TRBJ2-3; 13 nucleotides agree with TRBD2. Unmatched junction bases numbered 5, after V lost 5 bases and J lost 6 bases. CDR3 length: 15 amino acids.

This clonotype was observed many times. The DNA for the CDR3 is TGTGCCAGCAGTTTGCAAGGGGAGTTCTACGAGCAGTACTTC. This codes for CASSLQGEFYEQYF. The chain has TRBV6-5 and TRBJ2-7; either TRBD1 or TRBD2 may fit D (5 bases each). Trimming took 4 bases from V and 3 from J, leaving 13 bases between them. The CDR3 is 14 residues long. The germline CDR1 and CDR2 sequences are MNHEY and SVGAGI.